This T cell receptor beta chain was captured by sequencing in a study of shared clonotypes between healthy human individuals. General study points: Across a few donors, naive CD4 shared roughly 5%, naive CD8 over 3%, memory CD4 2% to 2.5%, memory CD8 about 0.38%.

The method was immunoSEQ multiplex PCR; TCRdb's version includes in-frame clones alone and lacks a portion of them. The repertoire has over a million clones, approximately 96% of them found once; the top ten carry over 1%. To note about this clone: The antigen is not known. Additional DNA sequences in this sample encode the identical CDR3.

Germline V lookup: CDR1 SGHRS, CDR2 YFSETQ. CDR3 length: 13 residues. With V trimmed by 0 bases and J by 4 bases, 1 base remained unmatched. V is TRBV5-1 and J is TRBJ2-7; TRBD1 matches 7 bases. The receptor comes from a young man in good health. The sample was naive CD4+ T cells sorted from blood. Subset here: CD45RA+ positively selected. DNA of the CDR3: TGCGCCAGCAGCTTGGCACAGGGGTACGAGCAGTACTTC. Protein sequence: CASSLAQGYEQYF.